This T cell receptor beta chain was sequenced for a study of T cell repertoires in cytomegalovirus infection. Study information: HLA-B-restricted CMV epitopes that are well studied were used alongside recently identified HLA-C-restricted ones. Indicated by public TCR beta signatures were CMV infection and matching HLA type.

Turning to this clonotype: The antigen is not known.

TCRdb itself ran the reads through MiXCR, one entry per CDR3 protein. The table lists 650,000 to 850,000 distinct CDR3 sequences, about 28% of them singletons. V was cut by 3 bases and J by 0 bases, with 14 bases left in between. The CDR3 length is 16 residues. From germline, CDR1 is LGHNT and CDR2 FRNRAP. The study, taken as a whole, reports: HLA-C-restricted, CMV-specific TCR beta clonotypes were dominant ex vivo. People with CMV and the relevant HLA were identified by cumulative public TCR beta family frequency.

The J gene is TRBJ2-5, the V gene TRBV12-5; possible D gene TRBD2, 5 bases. The material sequenced was cultured CD8+ T cells from PBMCs, taken from culture after CMV antigen stimulation. This receptor was identified in a human donor in good health (CMV status not recorded). Some clones in this sample may be carry-over from other donors' samples. CDR3 region: CASGFAGKEYQETQYF. CDR3 bases: TGTGCTAGTGGTTTTGCCGGGAAGGAGTACCAAGAGACCCAGTACTTC.